One sample yielded the 12 T cell receptor beta chains listed below, sequenced in a study of OX40 agonist ivuxolimab in advanced cancers. This table comes from immunoSEQ multiplex PCR, and its TCRdb copy is limited to in-frame clones, with some not included. The table lists some 97,000 clones, around 93% of them singletons. The sequences come from CD4+ or CD8+ T cells sorted from blood, collected in a trial of the OX40 agonist ivuxolimab. The origin of the receptors is an adult with an advanced solid tumor such as melanoma, head and neck, liver or kidney cancer.

The chain is built from TRBV4-2 and TRBJ2-7; D gene ambiguous. The V gene lost 0 bases and the J gene lost 6 bases, with 15 bases spanning the gap. Germline assignment: CDR1 LGHNA and CDR2 YNFKEQ. The CDR3 loop spans 15 amino acids. The CDR3 is CASSQDPVTASEQYF. The CDR3 DNA reads TGTGCCAGCAGCCAAGATCCGGTCACAGCCTCCGAGCAGTACTTC.

The rearrangement links TRBV10-3 to TRBJ1-1; TRBD1 matches 9 bases. CDR1 is ENHRY and CDR2 is SYGVKD in the germline V gene. The J segment lost 5 bases and the V segment lost 10 bases, leaving 8 bases of the junction unmatched. The CDR3 contains 13 residues. The CDR3 DNA reads as TGTGCCACCCTAGCGACAGGGGGAACTGAAGCTTTCTTT. Translated, it gives CATLATGGTEAFF.

This chain uses TRBV28 with TRBJ2-1, with 8 bases identical to TRBD2. The CDR3 length is 16 residues. The germline CDR1 and CDR2 sequences are MDHEN and SYDVKM. After removal of 7 bases from V and 3 bases from J, the junction contained 11 bases not matched to a gene. For the CDR3, the DNA is TGTGCCAGCACCCTAGTGGGACTAGAGGGCTACAATGAGCAGTTCTTC. Translating gives CASTLVGLEGYNEQFF.

CDR3 protein: CASSYLGSKADTQYF. The CDR3 DNA reads TGTGCCAGCAGTTACCTTGGTTCGAAGGCAGATACGCAGTATTTT. The rearrangement joins TRBV6-6 to TRBJ2-3; no clear D. Deletions cut 2 bases from V and 4 bases from J, with 13 bases between. The CDR3 is 15 amino acids. Germline CDR1 is MNHNY and CDR2 is SVGAGI (reference sequence).

This clone showed up just once. This chain uses TRBV27 with TRBJ1-5, with no clear D. V lost 6 bases, J lost 6 bases, and 15 bases lay in between. The germline gives CDR1 MNHEY, CDR2 SMNVEV (reference sequence). The CDR3 contains 14 residues. Here the CDR3 reads CASSPKGLSQPQHF. The CDR3 DNA follows: TGTGCCAGCAGCCCGAAGGGCCTGAGTCAGCCCCAGCATTTT.

V usage is TRBV5-5 and J usage is TRBJ2-5; 9 nucleotides agree with TRBD2. Germline V gene data show CDR1 as SGHKS and CDR2 as YYEKEE (reference sequence). This CDR3 has 16 amino acids. J was trimmed by 1 base and V by 1 base; bases with no gene match: 5. CDR3 protein: CASSLLASGVQETQYF. The CDR3 nucleotides are TGTGCCAGCAGCTTGTTGGCTAGCGGGGTCCAAGAGACCCAGTACTTC.

The V call is TRBV5-1, the J call TRBJ2-7; a weak D match, TRBD1 (5 bases). The CDR3 consists of 17 residues. Germline-derived CDR1 and CDR2 are SGHRS and YFSETQ. V was pared by 5 bases and J by 3 bases, with 24 bases between. Written as DNA, the CDR3 is TGCGCCAGCAGTTCGTCCGACAGATCTAGGAACTACTACGAGCAGTACTTC. Amino acid sequence: CASSSSDRSRNYYEQYF.

The chain is built from TRBV28 and TRBJ2-3; D unclear. The CDR3 extends over 16 amino acids. V lost 4 bases and J 1 base, leaving 15 bases between the germline ends. Germline assignment: CDR1 MDHEN and CDR2 SYDVKM. CDR3 DNA: TGTGCCAGCAGTTCGTTAGGCTCGTGGGGCACAGATACGCAGTATTTT. Its protein product is CASSSLGSWGTDTQYF. The full variable domain, in which reference TRBV28 and TRBJ2-3 provide the parts outside the CDR3, is DVKVTQSSRYLVKRTGEKVFLECVQDMDHENMFWYRQDPGLGLRLIYFSYDVKMKEKGDIPEGYSVSREKKERFSLILESASTNQTSMYLCASSSLGSWGTDTQYFGPGTRLTVL.

Turning to this clone: The sample holds other DNA sequences that translate to the same CDR3. V is TRBV5-4 and J is TRBJ2-3; D is possibly TRBD2 (6 bases). The CDR3 contains 14 residues. The V end was cut by 0 bases, the J end by 4 bases, with 9 bases between. Looked up from germline, CDR1 is SGHNT and CDR2 is YYREEE (reference sequence). The CDR3 is CASSLAGVADTQYF. The CDR3 DNA sequence: TGTGCCAGCAGCTTGGCGGGAGTGGCAGATACGCAGTATTTT.

This sequence joins TRBV28 and TRBJ1-5, with D unresolved. V shed 5 bases and J shed 7 bases, with 9 bases lying between them. The length of the CDR3 is 12 residues. The germline gives CDR1 MDHEN, CDR2 SYDVKM. The DNA for the CDR3 is TGTGCCAGCAGTCACCCGGGCCAGCCCCAGCATTTT. It specifies CASSHPGQPQHF.

The chain combines TRBV5-1 with TRBJ2-2; D not resolved. This CDR3 contains 12 residues. V shed 3 bases and J shed 11 bases, with 11 bases lying between them. CDR1 and CDR2 (germline): SGHRS, YFSETQ. CDR3 in DNA: TGCGCCAGCAGCTGGTCAGCGACTGAGCTGTTTTTT. Protein: CASSWSATELFF.

The chain links TRBV6-6 to TRBJ2-7; D is unresolved. The CDR3 sequence is 14 residues long. The V end was cut by 4 bases, the J end by 1 base, with 11 bases between. Germline CDR1 and CDR2: MNHNY and SVGAGI (reference sequence). The CDR3, as DNA: TGTGCCAGCAGTTTCTCATCCCATTCCTACGAGCAGTACTTC. Its protein product is CASSFSSHSYEQYF.